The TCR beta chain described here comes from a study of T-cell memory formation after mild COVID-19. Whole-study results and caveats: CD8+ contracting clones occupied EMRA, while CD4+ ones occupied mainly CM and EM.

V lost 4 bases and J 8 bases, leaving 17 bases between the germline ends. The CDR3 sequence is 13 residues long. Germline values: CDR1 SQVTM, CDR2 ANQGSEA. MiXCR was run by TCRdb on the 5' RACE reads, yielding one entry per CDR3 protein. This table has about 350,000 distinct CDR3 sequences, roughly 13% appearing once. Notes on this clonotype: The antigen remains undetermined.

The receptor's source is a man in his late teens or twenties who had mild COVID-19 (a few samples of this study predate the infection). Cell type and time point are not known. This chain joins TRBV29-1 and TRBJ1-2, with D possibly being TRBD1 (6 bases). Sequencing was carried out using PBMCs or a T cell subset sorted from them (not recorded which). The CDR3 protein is CSVGTASREGYTF. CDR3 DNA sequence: TGCAGCGTTGGGACAGCCTCCCGGGAGGGCTACACCTTC. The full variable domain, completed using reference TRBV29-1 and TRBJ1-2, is SAVISQKPSRDICQRGTSLTIQCQVDSQVTMMFWYRQQPGQSLTLIATANQGSEATYESGFVIDKFPISRPNLTFSTLTVSNMSPEDSSIYLCSVGTASREGYTFGSGTRLTVV.